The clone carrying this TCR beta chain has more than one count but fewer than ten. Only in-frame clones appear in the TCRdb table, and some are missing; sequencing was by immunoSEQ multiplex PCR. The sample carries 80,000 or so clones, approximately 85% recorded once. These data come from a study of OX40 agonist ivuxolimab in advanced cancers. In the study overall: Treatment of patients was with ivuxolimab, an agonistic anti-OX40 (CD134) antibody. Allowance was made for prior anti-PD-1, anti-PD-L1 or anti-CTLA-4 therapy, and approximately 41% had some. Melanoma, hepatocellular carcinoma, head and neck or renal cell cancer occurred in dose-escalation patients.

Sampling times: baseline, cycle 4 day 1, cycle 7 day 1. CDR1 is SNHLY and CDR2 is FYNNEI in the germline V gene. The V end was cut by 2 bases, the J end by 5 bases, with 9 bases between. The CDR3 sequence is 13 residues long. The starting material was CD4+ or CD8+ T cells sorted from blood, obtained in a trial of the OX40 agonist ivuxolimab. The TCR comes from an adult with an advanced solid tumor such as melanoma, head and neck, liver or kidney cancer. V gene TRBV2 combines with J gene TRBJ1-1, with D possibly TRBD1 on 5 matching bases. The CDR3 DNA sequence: TGTGCCAGCAGTGAACAGGGTGGAACTGAAGCTTTCTTT. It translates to CASSEQGGTEAFF.